These T cell receptor beta chains were read from a single sample in a study of long-term antiretroviral therapy in people with HIV. Measured with immunoSEQ multiplex PCR; TCRdb has only the in-frame clones, and not every one. The repertoire includes nearly 50,000 clones, around 84% of them detected once, and under 3% sits in the top ten. The starting material was unsorted PBMCs, obtained 0.8 years after starting antiretroviral therapy. All receptors come from a woman under 30 with HIV. Both conserved end residues are part of each CDR3. The D gene is left open where the match is weak. Clone size, where shown, is once, few, many, or a class for clones that have expanded.

J gene,CDR3 length,V gene,D gene,clone size,CDR3 DNA,CDR3 protein
TRBJ2-1,15,TRBV6-1,TRBD2,NA,TGTGCCAGCAGTGAAGGGACTAGCGGGAGCCATGAGCAGTTCTTC,CASSEGTSGSHEQFF
TRBJ2-6,16,TRBV2,NA,NA,TGTGCCAGCAAGGGGGATAGTCTCCCTGGGGCCAACGTCCTGACTTTC,CASKGDSLPGANVLTF
TRBJ1-5,13,TRBV19,NA,once,TGTGCCAGTAGTCCCCTCAGGGATCAGCCCCAGCATTTT,CASSPLRDQPQHF
TRBJ2-3,16,TRBV6-5,NA,NA,TGTGCCAGCAGTTACCTGGACAGCCATAGCACAGATACGCAGTATTTT,CASSYLDSHSTDTQYF
TRBJ2-3,16,TRBV7-3,TRBD2,NA,TGTGCCAGCAGCCCCATCGGACTAGCGGATAGAGATACGCAGTATTTT,CASSPIGLADRDTQYF
TRBJ2-7,17,TRBV5-1,NA,NA,TGCGCCAGCACCACGGGGCCCCAAGGCCTTTATCGAGCCGAGCAGTACTTC,CASTTGPQGLYRAEQYF
TRBJ1-2,12,TRBV27,TRBD1,few,TGTGCCAGCAGACAGGGGGAATATGGCTACACCTTC,CASRQGEYGYTF
TRBJ1-2,14,TRBV27,NA,NA,TGTGCCAGCAGTTTAAAAGGCGGGGGCTATGGCTACACCTTC,CASSLKGGGYGYTF
TRBJ1-5,14,TRBV6-5,NA,few,TGTGCCAGCAGCACGACAGAGGGTCACCAGCCCCAGCATTTT,CASSTTEGHQPQHF
TRBJ1-1,16,TRBV6-5,NA,NA,TGTGCCAGCAGTTACGGGAACAACGGGGGGAGCACTGAAGCTTTCTTT,CASSYGNNGGSTEAFF
TRBJ1-5,16,TRBV6-5,TRBD1,NA,TGTGCCAGCAGTTACTTAGGACAGGGGAGCAATCAGCCCCAGCATTTT,CASSYLGQGSNQPQHF
TRBJ1-1,13,TRBV6-1,NA,NA,TGTGCCAGCATCCAGAGGGTTAACACTGAAGCTTTCTTT,CASIQRVNTEAFF
TRBJ1-2,15,TRBV19,NA,NA,TGTGCCAGTCTCCCAGACAGGTCGCGGCTCTATGGCTACACCTTC,CASLPDRSRLYGYTF
TRBJ1-2,14,TRBV7-8,TRBD1,few,TGTGCCAGCAGCTTAGCAAGGACAGGGGACGGCTACACCTTC,CASSLARTGDGYTF
TRBJ2-1,13,TRBV27,NA,NA,TGTGCCAGCAGTTTTGAGGGCCGGATTGAGCAGTTCTTC,CASSFEGRIEQFF
TRBJ2-2,11,TRBV20-1,NA,NA,TGCAGTGTGGAGGGGAGCGGGGAGCTGTTTTTT,CSVEGSGELFF
TRBJ2-7,15,TRBV7-2,TRBD2,once,TGTGCCAGCACCCCCGGGGTAGCGGGGACCTACGAGCAGTACTTC,CASTPGVAGTYEQYF
TRBJ2-3,13,TRBV19,TRBD1,NA,TGTGCCAGTAGTTGGACAGGCTCAGATACGCAGTATTTT,CASSWTGSDTQYF
TRBJ2-2,13,TRBV7-2,NA,NA,TGTGCCAGCAGCCGCCAGGAAACCGGGGAGCTGTTTTTT,CASSRQETGELFF
TRBJ2-3,15,TRBV7-2,TRBD1,NA,TGTGCCAGCAGCCCCGCAGACAGGGGGCTAGGTTCGCAGTATTTT,CASSPADRGLGSQYF
TRBJ1-4,15,TRBV7-9,NA,NA,TGTGCCAGCAGCCGCGAGGGGAGCTTTGAGGAAAAACTGTTTTTT,CASSREGSFEEKLFF
TRBJ1-4,14,TRBV7-9,TRBD1,NA,TGTGCCAGCAGTGAACAGGGGTTTAATGAAAAACTGTTTTTT,CASSEQGFNEKLFF
TRBJ2-7,13,TRBV4-3,NA,NA,TGCGCCAGCAGCCAAGGGCCAGCCTACGAGCAGTACTTC,CASSQGPAYEQYF
TRBJ2-2,13,TRBV5-6,NA,NA,TGTGCCAGCAGCTTGGTTCGAGCCGGGGAGCTGTTTTTT,CASSLVRAGELFF
TRBJ1-1,15,TRBV7-2,NA,once,TGTGCCAGCAGCGCCATGGGGCAGCTAAACACTGAAGCTTTCTTT,CASSAMGQLNTEAFF
TRBJ2-7,17,TRBV12-5,TRBD1,few,TGTGCTAGTGATTCCCTGACAGGGGGACCCAATCCCTACGAGCAGTACTTC,CASDSLTGGPNPYEQYF
TRBJ2-1,14,TRBV5-1,NA,few,TGCGCCAGCAGCTTGGAGCTTCCTCGCGATGAGCAGTTCTTC,CASSLELPRDEQFF
TRBJ1-4,13,TRBV7-9,NA,once,TGTGCCACTCAGGGACCTAGGGGTGAAAAACTGTTTTTT,CATQGPRGEKLFF
TRBJ2-1,14,TRBV5-1,NA,few,TGCGCCAGCGCCCCCAATGAACCCTACAATGAGCAGTTCTTC,CASAPNEPYNEQFF
TRBJ1-1,14,TRBV25-1,NA,NA,TGTGCCAGCAGTCGAGAGACATCCAACACTGAAGCTTTCTTT,CASSRETSNTEAFF
TRBJ2-7,14,TRBV15,TRBD1,NA,TGTGCCACCAGCAGAGATCAGGGGGCGTCCGAGCAGTACTTC,CATSRDQGASEQYF